Listed below are T cell receptor beta chains from one sample, sequenced in a study of T cells after yellow fever vaccination. Each CDR3 protein gets one entry after TCRdb re-called the 5' RACE reads with MiXCR. The table includes 450,000 to 650,000 distinct CDR3 sequences, less than 15% detected once. The input for sequencing was PBMCs, taken on the day of the yellow fever booster vaccination. These receptors were taken from a young man who received the YFV17D yellow fever vaccine. Each CDR3 is given with its conserved first and last residue. D genes are given only for firm matches. Some rows have no size entry. The others give once, few or many, or a class for an expanded clone.

clone_size,j_call,v_call,d_call,cdr3_nt,cdr3_aa
few,TRBJ2-5,TRBV7-7,.,TGTGCTAGCGGTCTAGTCGGGGGCGCGGGCGAGACCCAGTACTTC,CASGLVGGAGETQYF
.,TRBJ2-2,TRBV20-1,.,TGCAGTGCTAGTGGGGCTAGACTGAACACCGGGGAGCTGTTTTTT,CSASGARLNTGELFF
.,TRBJ2-3,TRBV23-1,.,TGCGCCAGCAGTCAATCGGGGAAACTTACCCTAGCCAGCTATACGCAGTATTTT,CASSQSGKLTLASYTQYF
many,TRBJ1-2,TRBV27,.,TGTGCCAGCAGTTTGACAGCCCACTATGGCTACACCTTC,CASSLTAHYGYTF
.,TRBJ2-7,TRBV7-2,.,TGTGCCAGCAGAATAGAAGGGCGGGTTAGCGAGCAGTACTTC,CASRIEGRVSEQYF
many,TRBJ2-3,TRBV4-3,.,TGCGCCAGCAGCCAAGGGTATTCCACTGGTACGCAGTATTTT,CASSQGYSTGTQYF
.,TRBJ2-3,TRBV5-1,.,TGCGCCAGCAGCGGCCCGGTGAAGGCTAGAGGGAGGAATTCAGATACGCAGTATTTT,CASSGPVKARGRNSDTQYF
few,TRBJ2-2,TRBV29-1,TRBD2,TGCAGCGTTACTCGGGGGGGGAACACCGGGGAGCTGTTTTTT,CSVTRGGNTGELFF
.,TRBJ2-7,TRBV5-5,TRBD2,TGTGCCAGCAGCTTATCCGGGACTAGCCGAGACGAGCAGTACTTC,CASSLSGTSRDEQYF
few,TRBJ2-7,TRBV5-1,.,TGCGCCAGCAGGACACAGGGAGGCTCCTACGAGCAGTACTTC,CASRTQGGSYEQYF